This TCR beta chain was sequenced during a study of cytomegalovirus exposure and HLA in healthy donors. Method: immunoSEQ multiplex PCR; TCRdb's copy keeps in-frame clones and lacks some. The data show some 76,000 clones, 94% seen once. Germline V gene lookup returns CDR1 SEHNR and CDR2 FQNEAQ (reference sequence). This CDR3 spans 13 amino acids. Trimming took 6 bases from V and 1 from J; bases not matched to a gene: 2. The TCR originated in a woman younger than 30 in good health and CMV-seropositive. The V call is TRBV7-9, the J call TRBJ1-1; 7 nucleotides line up with TRBD1. The sequenced sample consisted of PBMCs. The CDR3 DNA reads as TGTGCCAGCAGTACAGGGGAGAACACTGAAGCTTTCTTT. This translates into CASSTGENTEAFF.